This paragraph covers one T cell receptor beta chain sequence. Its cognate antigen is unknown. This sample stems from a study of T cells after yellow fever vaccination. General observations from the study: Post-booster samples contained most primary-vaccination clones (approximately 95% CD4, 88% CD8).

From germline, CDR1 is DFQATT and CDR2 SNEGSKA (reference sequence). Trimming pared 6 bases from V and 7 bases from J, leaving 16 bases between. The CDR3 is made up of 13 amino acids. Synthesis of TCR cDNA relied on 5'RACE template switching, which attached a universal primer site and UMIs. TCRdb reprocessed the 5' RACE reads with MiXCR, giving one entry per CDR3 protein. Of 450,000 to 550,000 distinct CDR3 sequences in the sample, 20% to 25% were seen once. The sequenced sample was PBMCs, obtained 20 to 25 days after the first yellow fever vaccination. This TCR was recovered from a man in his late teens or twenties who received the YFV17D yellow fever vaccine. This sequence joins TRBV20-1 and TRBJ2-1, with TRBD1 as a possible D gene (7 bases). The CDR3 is CSALEGARNEQFF. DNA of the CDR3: TGCAGTGCCCTGGAGGGGGCCAGGAATGAGCAGTTCTTC.